The T cell receptor (beta chain) described here comes from a study of a mutant IDH1 vaccine in newly diagnosed glioma. Study background: Averaging around 42 years of age, treated patients were around 60% male and around 40% female. Visit V12 happened at week 35; visit V13 happened at week 47. Broader study findings: Immune responses induced by the vaccine were seen in roughly 93% of patients, spanning multiple MHC alleles.

Here immunoSEQ multiplex PCR was the method, and the copy in TCRdb shows in-frame clones only, minus some. The repertoire holds approximately 47,000 clones, 70% to 90% seen once, with 5% to 7% in the top ten. Regarding this clone: What it binds is unknown.

Time point here: week 35, safety follow-up. Each vaccine dose was 300 ug of mutant IDH1 20-mer peptide, with topical imiquimod. Trimming removed 3 bases at V and 0 bases at J, with 11 bases between. Germline CDR1 is MGHRA and CDR2 is YSYEKL. The CDR3 covers 16 residues. The source of this sequence is a woman aged 40 to 55 with glioma. J is TRBJ2-2 and V is TRBV4-1; the D gene is possibly TRBD1 (7 bases). This specimen was PBMCs, taken from a glioma patient whose treatment included an IDH1 peptide vaccine. Here the CDR3 DNA reads TGCGCCAGCAGCCACGGAGGGGGCGCGAACACCGGGGAGCTGTTTTTT. Amino acid sequence: CASSHGGGANTGELFF.